Below, one T cell receptor (beta chain) is given with its context. Its antigen is undetermined. This entry belongs to a study of cytomegalovirus exposure and HLA in healthy donors. The CDR3 has 17 amino acids. V dropped 0 bases and J dropped 0 bases, with 13 bases sitting between them. The germline V gene has CDR1 LGHNA and CDR2 YNFKEQ. The PCR made use of 60 Vbeta and 13 Jbeta primers. TCRdb's copy holds only in-frame clones and misses some; the assay was immunoSEQ multiplex PCR. Seen here are some 200,000 clones, approximately 79% observed once, and the top ten hold 0.2% to 0.25%. Study-wide results and limits: Reports indicated that the classifier achieved high specificity and sensitivity in diagnosing cytomegalovirus status. The study assumed roughly uniform donor sequencing depth for presence/absence analyses. For most TCR sequences rarity was the rule, although some public TCRs occurred in many donors. Highly shared variants forming one cluster were likely a sequencing artifact.

The sequencing sample was made of PBMCs. The TCR comes from a girl aged 2 to 10 in good health and CMV-seronegative. The chain has TRBV4-2 and TRBJ2-3, with D possibly matching TRBD2 (6 bases). The CDR3 sequence is CASSQDRSGPSTDTQYF. In DNA form, the CDR3 reads TGTGCCAGCAGCCAAGATCGGAGCGGGCCTAGCACAGATACGCAGTATTTT.